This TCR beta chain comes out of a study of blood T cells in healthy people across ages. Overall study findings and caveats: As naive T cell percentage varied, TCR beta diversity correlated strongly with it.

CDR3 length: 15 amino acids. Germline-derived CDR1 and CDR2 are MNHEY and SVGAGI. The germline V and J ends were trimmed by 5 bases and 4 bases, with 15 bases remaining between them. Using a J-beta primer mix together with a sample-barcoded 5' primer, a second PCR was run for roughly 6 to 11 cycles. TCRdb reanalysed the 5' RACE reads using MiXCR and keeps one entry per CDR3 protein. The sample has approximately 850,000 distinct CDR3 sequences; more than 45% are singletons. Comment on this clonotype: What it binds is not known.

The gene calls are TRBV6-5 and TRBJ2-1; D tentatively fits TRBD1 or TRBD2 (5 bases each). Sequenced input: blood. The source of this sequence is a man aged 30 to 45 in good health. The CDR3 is CASSRSGTDYNEQFF. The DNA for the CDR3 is TGTGCCAGCAGTCGCTCCGGGACGGATTACAATGAGCAGTTCTTC.